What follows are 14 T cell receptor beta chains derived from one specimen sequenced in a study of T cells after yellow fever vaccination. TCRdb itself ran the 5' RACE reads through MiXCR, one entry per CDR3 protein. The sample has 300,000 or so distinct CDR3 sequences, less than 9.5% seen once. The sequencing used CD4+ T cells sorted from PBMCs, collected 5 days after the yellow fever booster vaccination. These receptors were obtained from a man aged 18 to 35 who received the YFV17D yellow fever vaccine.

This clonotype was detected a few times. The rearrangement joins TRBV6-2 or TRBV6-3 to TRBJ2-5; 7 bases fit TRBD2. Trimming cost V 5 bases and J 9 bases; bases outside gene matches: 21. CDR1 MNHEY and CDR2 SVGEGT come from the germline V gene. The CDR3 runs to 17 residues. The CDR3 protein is CASSLRSIERGARAQYF. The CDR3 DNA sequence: TGTGCCAGCAGTCTCCGGTCGATAGAGCGGGGCGCGAGGGCCCAGTACTTC.

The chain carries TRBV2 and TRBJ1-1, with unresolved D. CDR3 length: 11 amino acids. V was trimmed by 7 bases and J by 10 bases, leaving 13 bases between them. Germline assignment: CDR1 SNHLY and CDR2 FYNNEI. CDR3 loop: CASIEGAGAFF. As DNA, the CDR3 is TGTGCCAGCATCGAAGGAGCGGGAGCTTTCTTT.

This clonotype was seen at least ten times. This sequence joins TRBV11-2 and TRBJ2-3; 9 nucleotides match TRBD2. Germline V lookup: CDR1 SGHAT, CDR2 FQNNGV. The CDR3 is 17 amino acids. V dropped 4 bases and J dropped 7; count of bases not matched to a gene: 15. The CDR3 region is CASSSRAGGPVRYTQYF. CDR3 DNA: TGTGCCAGCAGCTCGAGGGCGGGGGGGCCCGTTCGCTATACGCAGTATTTT.

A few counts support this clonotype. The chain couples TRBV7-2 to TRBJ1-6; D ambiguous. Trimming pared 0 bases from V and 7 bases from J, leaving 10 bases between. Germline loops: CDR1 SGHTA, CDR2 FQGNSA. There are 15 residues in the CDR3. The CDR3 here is CASSLANVRNSPLHF. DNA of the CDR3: TGTGCCAGCAGCTTAGCGAATGTCAGGAATTCACCCCTCCACTTT.

The CDR3 region is CASTQRWEGEQYV. CDR3 sequence (DNA): TGTGCCAGCACTCAGAGGTGGGAGGGCGAGCAGTACGTC. The chain joins TRBV6-1 to TRBJ2-7, with 7 bases aligning to TRBD2. V dropped 7 bases and J dropped 6; count of bases not matched to a gene: 9. Per the germline V gene, CDR1 is MNHNS and CDR2 is SASEGT. The CDR3 has 13 amino acids.

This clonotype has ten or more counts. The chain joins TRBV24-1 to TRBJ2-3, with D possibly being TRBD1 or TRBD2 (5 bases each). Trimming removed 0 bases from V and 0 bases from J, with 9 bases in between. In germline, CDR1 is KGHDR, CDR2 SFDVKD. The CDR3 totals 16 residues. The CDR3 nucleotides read TGTGCCACCAGTGATTTGTCGGGACCTAGCACAGATACGCAGTATTTT. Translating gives CATSDLSGPSTDTQYF.

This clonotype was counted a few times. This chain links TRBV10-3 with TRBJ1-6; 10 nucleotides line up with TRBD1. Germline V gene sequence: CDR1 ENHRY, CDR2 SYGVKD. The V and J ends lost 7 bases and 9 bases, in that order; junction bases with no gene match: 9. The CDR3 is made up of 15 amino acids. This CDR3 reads CAIKSGDRGLSPLHF. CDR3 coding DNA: TGTGCCATCAAGTCGGGCGACAGGGGGCTTTCACCCCTCCACTTT.

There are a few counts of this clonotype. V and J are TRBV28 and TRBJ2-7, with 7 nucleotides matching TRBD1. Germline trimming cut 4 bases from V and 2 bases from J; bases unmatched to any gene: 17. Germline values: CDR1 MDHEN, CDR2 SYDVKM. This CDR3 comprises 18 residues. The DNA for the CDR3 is TGTGCCAGCAGTTCTTATTGGGCCCCTCGACAGGGCACCTACGAGCAGTACGTC. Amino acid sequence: CASSSYWAPRQGTYEQYV.

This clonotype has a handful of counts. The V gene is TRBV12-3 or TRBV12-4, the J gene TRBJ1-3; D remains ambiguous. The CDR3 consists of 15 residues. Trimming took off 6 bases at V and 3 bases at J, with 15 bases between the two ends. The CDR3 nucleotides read TGTGCCAGCAGCCACCGTGAACCTTATGGAAACACCATATATTTT. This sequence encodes CASSHREPYGNTIYF.

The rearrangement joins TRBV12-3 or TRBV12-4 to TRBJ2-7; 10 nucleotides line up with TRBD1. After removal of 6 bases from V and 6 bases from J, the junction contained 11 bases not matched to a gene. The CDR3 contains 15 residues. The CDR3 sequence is CASSLLGQGGSEQYF. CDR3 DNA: TGTGCCAGCAGCCTCCTAGGACAGGGGGGAAGCGAGCAGTACTTC.

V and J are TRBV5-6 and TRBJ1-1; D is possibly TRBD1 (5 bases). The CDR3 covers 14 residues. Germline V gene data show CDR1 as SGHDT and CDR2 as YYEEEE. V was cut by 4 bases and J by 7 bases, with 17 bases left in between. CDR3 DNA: TGTGCCAGCAGCCTCCCGGGGGGTACCAATGAAGCTTTCTTT. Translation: CASSLPGGTNEAFF. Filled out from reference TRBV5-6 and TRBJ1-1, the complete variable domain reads DAGVTQSPTHLIKTRGQQVTLRCSPKSGHDTVSWYQQALGQGPQFIFQYYEEEERQRGNFPDRFSGHQFPNYSSELNVNALLLGDSALYLCASSLPGGTNEAFFGQGTRLTVV.

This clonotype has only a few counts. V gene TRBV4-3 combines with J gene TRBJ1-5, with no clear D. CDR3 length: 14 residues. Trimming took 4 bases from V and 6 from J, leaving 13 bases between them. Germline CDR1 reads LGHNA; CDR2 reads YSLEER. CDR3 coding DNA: TGCGCCAGCAGCCTCGCCTCGGGAGGTCAGCCCCAGCATTTT. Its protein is CASSLASGGQPQHF.

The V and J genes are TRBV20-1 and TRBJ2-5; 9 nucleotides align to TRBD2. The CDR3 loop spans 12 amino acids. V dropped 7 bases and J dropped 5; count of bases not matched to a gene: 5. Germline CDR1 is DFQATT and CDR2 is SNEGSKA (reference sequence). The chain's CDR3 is CSVTSGWETQYF. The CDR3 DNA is TGCAGTGTGACTAGCGGCTGGGAGACCCAGTACTTC.

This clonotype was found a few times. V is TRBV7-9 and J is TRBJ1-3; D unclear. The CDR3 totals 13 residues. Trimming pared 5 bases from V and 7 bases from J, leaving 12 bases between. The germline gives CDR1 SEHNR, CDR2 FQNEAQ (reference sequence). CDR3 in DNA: TGTGCCAGCAGCCGCGACCACCGGAACACCATATATTTT. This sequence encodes CASSRDHRNTIYF.